The 29 T cell receptor beta chains below all came from one sample that was sequenced in a study of T cells in Graves' hyperthyroidism and ophthalmopathy. The investigators amplified TCR beta CDR3 regions from RNA transcripts. Primed by the HTBI set, a first-round RT-PCR was run on the TCR CDR3. TCRdb re-derived calls from the multiplex PCR reads in MiXCR, one entry per CDR3 protein. Of approximately 360,000 distinct CDR3 sequences in the sample, 15% to 19% were seen once. Sequenced: blood. These receptors came from a woman between 18 and 29 years old with Graves' hyperthyroidism that later progressed to Graves' ophthalmopathy.

This clonotype was recorded at least ten times. CDR3 in amino acids: CASSPTRFLEYF. Written as DNA, the CDR3 is TGTGCCAGCAGCCCAACTAGATTTTTGGAGTACTTC. V gene TRBV28 combines with J gene TRBJ2-5; D possibly corresponds to TRBD2 (5 bases). The CDR3 is 12 residues long. The germline V gene has CDR1 MDHEN and CDR2 SYDVKM. The ends were cut back, 6 bases at V and 12 bases at J, with 17 bases in the middle.

This clonotype was counted at least ten times. The DNA for the CDR3 is TGCGCCAGCAGCCAGATGACAGGGTCTGGGGCCAACGTCCTGACTTTC. It translates to CASSQMTGSGANVLTF. V is TRBV4-3 and J is TRBJ2-6; 7 positions agree with TRBD1. J was trimmed by 1 base and V by 3 bases; bases with no gene match: 3. The germline V gene has CDR1 LGHNA and CDR2 YSLEER. CDR3 length: 16 amino acids.

There are many counts of this clonotype. The chain employs TRBV5-1 and TRBJ2-1; 9 bases are a match to TRBD2. Germline V CDR1 and CDR2: SGHRS, YFSETQ. Trimming at V came to 5 bases and at J to 7 bases, leaving 10 bases not matched to a gene. CDR3 length: 15 amino acids. CDR3 sequence reads: CASRPLAGPINEQFF. CDR3 DNA sequence: TGCGCCAGCAGGCCCCTAGCGGGGCCCATTAATGAGCAGTTCTTC.

With regard to this clonotype: A clone one base away is much larger, so this may be a read error. Here the CDR3 reads CASSESETQYF. In DNA form, the CDR3 reads TGTGCCAGCAGTGAATCCGAGACCCAGTACTTC. V is TRBV25-1 and J is TRBJ2-5; no clear D gene. The CDR3 runs to 11 residues. Looked up from germline, CDR1 is MGHDK and CDR2 is SYGVNS. The germline V and J ends were trimmed by 1 base and 5 bases, with 2 bases remaining between them.

This clonotype was counted ten times or more. The V and J genes are TRBV20-1 and TRBJ2-5; D gene uncertain. V lost 0 bases and J lost 1, with 6 bases in between. Per germline, CDR1 DFQATT and CDR2 SNEGSKA (reference sequence). There are 13 residues in the CDR3. CDR3 in amino acids: CSARDVGQETQYF. The CDR3, as DNA: TGCAGTGCTAGAGATGTGGGCCAAGAGACCCAGTACTTC.

A note on this clonotype: Since a much larger clone is just one base distant, this may be a read error. The chain combines TRBV5-1 with TRBJ2-1; no clear D. Per germline, CDR1 SGHRS and CDR2 YFSETQ. The CDR3 length is 16 residues. The V end was cut by 4 bases, the J end by 0 bases, with 14 bases between. Written as DNA, the CDR3 is TGCGCCAGCAGCACACGGATATTGAGCTCCTACAATGAGCAGTTCTTC. It codes for CASSTRILSSYNEQFF. The whole variable domain, filled in from reference TRBV5-1 and TRBJ2-1, reads KAGVTQTPRYLIKTRGQQVTLSCSPISGHRSVSWYQQTPGQGLQFLFEYFSETQRNKGNFPGRFSGRQFSNSRSEMNVSTLELGDSALYLCASSTRILSSYNEQFFGPGTRLTVL.

At least ten counts were recorded for this clonotype. The genes are TRBV7-2 and TRBJ2-2; no clear D gene. V gave up 2 bases and J gave up 0 bases, with 4 bases separating them. The CDR3 totals 14 residues. CDR1 is SGHTA and CDR2 is FQGNSA in the germline V gene. CDR3 DNA: TGTGCCAGCAGCTTAACCTCGAACACCGGGGAGCTGTTTTTT. This gives the protein CASSLTSNTGELFF.

This clonotype was seen repeatedly, ten times or more. The V gene is TRBV6-5, the J gene TRBJ2-1; the match to TRBD2 covers 16 bases. V lost 2 bases, J lost 4 bases, and 5 bases stayed unmatched. The CDR3 loop spans 18 amino acids. CDR1 and CDR2 (germline): MNHEY, SVGAGI. The CDR3 bases are TGTGCCAGCAGTTACCTGCCGGGACTAGCGGGAGGGTACAATGAGCAGTTCTTC. Residues: CASSYLPGLAGGYNEQFF.

The V and J genes are TRBV4-2 and TRBJ2-3, with 9 bases lining up with TRBD2. Germline CDR1 is LGHNA and CDR2 is YNFKEQ. The CDR3 is made up of 17 amino acids. Germline trimming cut 0 bases from V and 1 base from J; bases unmatched to any gene: 5. The CDR3 here is CASSQDWREGRTDTQYF. The DNA of the CDR3 is TGTGCCAGCAGCCAAGATTGGCGGGAGGGCCGCACAGATACGCAGTATTTT.

In its sample, this clonotype was seen many times. This chain connects TRBV20-1 to TRBJ1-5; D is ambiguous. The CDR3 is made up of 12 amino acids. Looked up from germline, CDR1 is DFQATT and CDR2 is SNEGSKA (reference sequence). Trimming stripped 3 bases from V and 1 base from J, with 4 bases between. CDR3 loop: CSARGSNQPQHF. CDR3 nucleotide sequence: TGCAGTGCTAGGGGGAGCAATCAGCCCCAGCATTTT.

CDR3 DNA sequence: TGTGCCAGCAGCCAAGTGGGGCGCCTCCACTCTGAAGCTTTCTTT. Translated: CASSQVGRLHSEAFF. J is TRBJ1-1 and V is TRBV14; D is perhaps TRBD1 (5 bases). Germline values: CDR1 SGHDN, CDR2 FVKESK. The V end was cut by 1 base, the J end by 6 bases, with 15 bases between. This CDR3 spans 15 amino acids.

The DNA of the CDR3 is TGCGCCAGCAGCTTGACCTCCGCTAGAAATGAGCAGTTCTTC. Translation: CASSLTSARNEQFF. The rearrangement joins TRBV5-1 to TRBJ2-1; D is unresolved. Germline CDR1 reads SGHRS; CDR2 reads YFSETQ. Trimming pared 1 base from V and 7 bases from J, leaving 12 bases between. The CDR3 has 14 residues. Full variable domain (missing parts from reference TRBV5-1 and TRBJ2-1): KAGVTQTPRYLIKTRGQQVTLSCSPISGHRSVSWYQQTPGQGLQFLFEYFSETQRNKGNFPGRFSGRQFSNSRSEMNVSTLELGDSALYLCASSLTSARNEQFFGPGTRLTVL.

Details on this clonotype: A read error may explain this, as a much larger clone is one base away. This chain uses TRBV5-5 with TRBJ2-3, with D unclear. Trimming stripped 2 bases from V and 6 bases from J, with 19 bases between. The CDR3 totals 16 residues. The germline V gene has CDR1 SGHKS and CDR2 YYEKEE (reference sequence). This chain's CDR3 is CASSFRGRRAVDTQYF. For the CDR3, the DNA is TGTGCCAGCAGCTTTCGTGGCAGGCGCGCGGTGGATACGCAGTATTTT.

A word on this clonotype: Given a much more abundant clone one base away, this may be a read error. The chain has TRBV20-1 and TRBJ2-2, with 13 bases identical to TRBD2. The germline gives CDR1 DFQATT, CDR2 SNEGSKA (reference sequence). Unmatched junction bases numbered 11, after V lost 1 base and J lost 3 bases. This CDR3 is 19 amino acids long. CDR3 residues: CSARASLTSGRRDTGELFF. The DNA of the CDR3 is TGCAGTGCTAGAGCCTCCCTGACTAGCGGGAGGAGGGACACCGGGGAGCTGTTTTTT.

The chain couples TRBV27 to TRBJ2-1, with 10 nucleotides matching TRBD2. The germline V gene encodes CDR1 MNHEY and CDR2 SMNVEV (reference sequence). The junction had 6 bases not matched to a gene; V was cut back by 7 bases and J by 12 bases. This CDR3 is built from 12 residues. CDR3 sequence reads: CASTSGSGGQFF. CDR3 DNA: TGTGCCAGCACTAGCGGGAGTGGGGGGCAGTTCTTC.

This clonotype was found many times. The J gene is TRBJ2-1, the V gene TRBV7-9, with D perhaps TRBD2 (5 bases). Trimming took 3 bases from V and 2 from J, leaving 8 bases between them. The germline V gene has CDR1 SEHNR and CDR2 FQNEAQ (reference sequence). This CDR3 region has 14 residues. The CDR3 bases are TGTGCCAGCAGCTTCGGGATTACCTACAATGAGCAGTTCTTC. Translating gives CASSFGITYNEQFF.

This clonotype has at least ten counts. V gene TRBV7-2 combines with J gene TRBJ2-1, with 11 positions matching TRBD2. Losses at the gene ends were 5 bases for V and 3 bases for J; bases not matched to a gene: 6. CDR3 length: 16 residues. From germline, CDR1 is SGHTA and CDR2 FQGNSA. The CDR3 sequence: CASSQPGLAVYNEQFF. Here the CDR3 DNA reads TGTGCCAGCAGCCAACCGGGACTAGCGGTCTACAATGAGCAGTTCTTC.

V usage is TRBV9 and J usage is TRBJ2-1, with D unclear. Trimming pared 1 base from V and 4 bases from J, leaving 12 bases between. This CDR3 region has 15 residues. Germline CDR1 is SGDLS and CDR2 is YYNGEE. The CDR3 DNA reads TGTGCCAGCAGCGTACTCGGCGCCCAATACAATGAGCAGTTCTTC. Its protein is CASSVLGAQYNEQFF.

The rearrangement uses TRBV20-1 and TRBJ2-7; 7 bases line up with TRBD2. V was pared by 8 bases and J by 2 bases, with 6 bases of the junction left unmatched. Germline CDR1 reads DFQATT; CDR2 reads SNEGSKA (reference sequence). The CDR3 consists of 12 residues. This CDR3 is CSSSGKTYEQYF. For the CDR3, the DNA is TGCAGTTCCAGCGGGAAGACCTACGAGCAGTACTTC.

The table lists this clonotype with a few counts. The chain carries TRBV5-1 and TRBJ2-7, with TRBD2 matching over 13 bases. The ends lost 5 bases at V and 4 bases at J; junction bases unmatched: 6. The CDR3 is 15 amino acids. Germline values: CDR1 SGHRS, CDR2 YFSETQ. DNA for the CDR3: TGCGCCAGCAGGAGGACTAGCGGGAGTAAGTACGAGCAGTACTTC. It yields the protein CASRRTSGSKYEQYF.

The chain joins TRBV4-3 to TRBJ2-7; 7 bases fit TRBD2. J was trimmed by 3 bases and V by 0 bases; bases with no gene match: 8. The CDR3 has 16 amino acids. Germline loops: CDR1 LGHNA, CDR2 YSLEER. The CDR3 coding sequence is TGCGCCAGCAGCCAAGAGGCGGGGGACGGCTTCTACGAGCAGTACTTC. It codes for CASSQEAGDGFYEQYF.

In its sample, this clonotype was seen many times. J is TRBJ1-5 and V is TRBV28; TRBD1 matches at 9 bases. The CDR3 covers 16 residues. CDR1 is MDHEN, CDR2 SYDVKM, per germline. V was pared by 6 bases and J by 3 bases, with 9 bases of the junction left unmatched. CDR3 residues: CASSGDRDWDNQPQHF. DNA of the CDR3: TGTGCCAGCAGCGGGGACAGGGATTGGGACAATCAGCCCCAGCATTTT. The variable domain in full, with the rest retrieved from reference TRBV28 and TRBJ1-5, is DVKVTQSSRYLVKRTGEKVFLECVQDMDHENMFWYRQDPGLGLRLIYFSYDVKMKEKGDIPEGYSVSREKKERFSLILESASTNQTSMYLCASSGDRDWDNQPQHFGDGTRLSIL.

This clonotype occurred many times. The V call is TRBV28, the J call TRBJ1-4; D ambiguous. CDR3 size: 15 residues. V was shortened by 5 bases and J by 6 bases, with 16 bases between the two germline ends. CDR1 and CDR2 from the germline V gene are MDHEN and SYDVKM. CDR3 residues: CASSLEGPRDEKLFF. The CDR3 DNA is TGTGCCAGCAGTCTAGAGGGCCCACGGGATGAAAAACTGTTTTTT.

This clonotype was seen many times. This chain connects TRBV3-1 to TRBJ2-7; D is uncertain. Germline CDR1 reads LGHDT; CDR2 reads YNNKEL (reference sequence). Trimming removed 0 bases at V and 0 bases at J, with 9 bases between. The CDR3 is made up of 15 amino acids. The CDR3 DNA reads TGTGCCAGCAGCCAAGAACTCAGGAGCTCCTACGAGCAGTACTTC. As protein: CASSQELRSSYEQYF.

The chain is built from TRBV6-5 and TRBJ1-4, with TRBD1 identical over 11 bases. This CDR3 spans 15 amino acids. Germline V gene sequence: CDR1 MNHEY, CDR2 SVGAGI. The ends lost 4 bases at V and 3 bases at J; junction bases unmatched: 1. CDR3 loop: CASSWTGGPNEKLFF. The CDR3 coding sequence is TGTGCCAGCAGTTGGACAGGGGGCCCTAATGAAAAACTGTTTTTT.

For this clonotype: A much larger clone differs from this one at a single base, so this may be a read error. This chain links TRBV27 with TRBJ2-5; TRBD2 agrees at 16 bases. The germline V gene has CDR1 MNHEY and CDR2 SMNVEV (reference sequence). J lost 5 bases, V lost 6 bases, and 15 bases had no gene match. The CDR3 runs to 19 residues. The CDR3 DNA is TGTGCCAGCAGCCCCAGTCCCGGGACTAGCGGGAGGGCCCTGGAGACCCAGTACTTC. Translating it yields CASSPSPGTSGRALETQYF.

This clonotype was seen many times. The V and J genes are TRBV6-1 and TRBJ2-5; D ambiguous. This CDR3 spans 13 amino acids. Trimming removed 5 bases at V and 3 bases at J, with 10 bases between. Germline loops: CDR1 MNHNS, CDR2 SASEGT. The CDR3, as DNA: TGTGCCAGCAGTCCCAATTTTAAAGAGACCCAGTACTTC. Encoded protein: CASSPNFKETQYF.

This clonotype was seen many times. The chain employs TRBV7-8 and TRBJ1-4, with TRBD1 as a possible D gene (5 bases). This CDR3 is built from 15 residues. Germline V lookup: CDR1 SGHVS, CDR2 FQNEAQ. Trimming shortened V by 1 base and J by 8 bases, and 14 bases separated the two germline ends. The CDR3 DNA sequence: TGTGCCAGCAGCTTAGGGGTGCAGGGATCGGAAAAACTGTTTTTT. It specifies CASSLGVQGSEKLFF. The full variable domain, rest sourced from reference TRBV7-8 and TRBJ1-4, is GAGVSQSPRYKVAKRGQDVALRCDPISGHVSLFWYQQALGQGPEFLTYFQNEAQLDKSGLPSDRFFAERPEGSVSTLKIQRTQQEDSAVYLCASSLGVQGSEKLFFGSGTQLSVL.

Ten or more counts support this clonotype. This rearrangement joins TRBV2 to TRBJ2-2; the match to TRBD2 covers 14 bases. J was trimmed by 7 bases and V by 6 bases; bases with no gene match: 7. Germline lookup yields CDR1 SNHLY and CDR2 FYNNEI. The CDR3 loop spans 16 amino acids. CDR3 sequence (DNA): TGTGCCAGCAGCGGGGGACTAGCGGGAGAGATCGGGGAGCTGTTTTTT. Amino acid sequence: CASSGGLAGEIGELFF.